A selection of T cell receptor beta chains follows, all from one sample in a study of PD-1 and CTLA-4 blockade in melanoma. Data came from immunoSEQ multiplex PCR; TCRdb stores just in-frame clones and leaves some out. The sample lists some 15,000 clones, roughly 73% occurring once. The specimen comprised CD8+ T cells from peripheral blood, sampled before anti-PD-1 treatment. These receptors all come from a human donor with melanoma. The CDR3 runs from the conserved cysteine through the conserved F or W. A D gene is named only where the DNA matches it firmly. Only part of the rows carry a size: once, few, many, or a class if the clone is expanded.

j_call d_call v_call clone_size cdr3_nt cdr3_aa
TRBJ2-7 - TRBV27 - TGTGCCAGCAGTTTAACGGGTTCCTACGAGCAGTACTTC CASSLTGSYEQYF
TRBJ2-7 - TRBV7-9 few TGTGCCAGCAGCCCAATCGAGTGGGACGGGAACGAGCAGTACTTC CASSPIEWDGNEQYF
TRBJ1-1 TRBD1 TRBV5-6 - TGTGCCAGCAGTCTAGGGACAGGGAGATGGGACACTGAAGCTTTCTTT CASSLGTGRWDTEAFF
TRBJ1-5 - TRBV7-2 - TGTGCCAGCAGCTTAGGAGGATTTTCGGGCAATCAGCCCCAGCATTTT CASSLGGFSGNQPQHF
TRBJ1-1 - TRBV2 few TGTGCCAGCAGGGGCGGGAACACTGAAGCTTTCTTT CASRGGNTEAFF
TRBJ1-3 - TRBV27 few TGTGCCAGCACATCCATTCCCAACTCTGGAAACACCATATATTTT CASTSIPNSGNTIYF
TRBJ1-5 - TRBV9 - TGTGCCAGCAGCGTAGATAATAGCAATCAGCCCCAGCATTTT CASSVDNSNQPQHF
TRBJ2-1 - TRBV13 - TGTGCCAGCAGCTTTTCACAGGGATACAATGAGCAGTTCTTC CASSFSQGYNEQFF
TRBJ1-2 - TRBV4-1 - TGCGCCAGCAGCCAGGCCCACCCCAGCCTCGGTGGCTACACCTTC CASSQAHPSLGGYTF
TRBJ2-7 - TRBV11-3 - TGTGCCAGCAGCTCTGATCATGCGGGCGAGCAGTACTTC CASSSDHAGEQYF
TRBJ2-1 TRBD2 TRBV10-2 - TGCGCCAGCAGTCTAGCGGGATCCTCCTACAATGAGCAGTTCTTC CASSLAGSSYNEQFF
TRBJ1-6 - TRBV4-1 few TGCGCCAGCAGCCAAGATACAGGGAGCTCCTATAATTCACCCCTCCACTTT CASSQDTGSSYNSPLHF
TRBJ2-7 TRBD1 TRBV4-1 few TGCGCCAGCAGCCAAGATGGGGGGACAGGGGGAAACTACGAGCAGTACTTC CASSQDGGTGGNYEQYF
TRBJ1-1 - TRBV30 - TGTGCCTGGAGTAGGAACACTGAAGCTTTCTTT CAWSRNTEAFF
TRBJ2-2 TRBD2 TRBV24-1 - TGTGCCACCAGTCGTTTTGGGGCGGGAGGGTTTGAGGATCCGAACACCGGGGAGCTGTTTTTT CATSRFGAGGFEDPNTGELFF
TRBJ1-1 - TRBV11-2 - TGTGCCAGCAGCTTGGTTGGCAGGGCAGCTTTCTTT CASSLVGRAAFF
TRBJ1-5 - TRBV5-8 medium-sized TGTGCCAGCAGCTTGCCCGGGGGAGGCAATCAGCCCCAGCATTTT CASSLPGGGNQPQHF
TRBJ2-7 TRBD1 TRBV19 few TGTGCCAGTAGGTCGTGGACAGGGGACGAGCAGTACTTC CASRSWTGDEQYF
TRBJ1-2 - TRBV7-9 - TGTGCCAGCAGCCCGGGGCGGGTTGACTATGGCTACACCTTC CASSPGRVDYGYTF
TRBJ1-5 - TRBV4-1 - TGCGCCAGCAGCGCCTACGGGGGAAATCAGCCCCAGCATTTT CASSAYGGNQPQHF
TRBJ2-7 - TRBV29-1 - TGCAGCGTTGATGGGGCAGGGGGGTTCTACGAGCAGTACTTC CSVDGAGGFYEQYF
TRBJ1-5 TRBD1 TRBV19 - TGTGCCAGTAGGGGACAGGTAGGCAATCAGCCCCAGCATTTT CASRGQVGNQPQHF
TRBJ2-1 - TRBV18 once TGTGCCAGCTCACCACCGAGCTCCTACAATGAGCAGTTCTTC CASSPPSSYNEQFF
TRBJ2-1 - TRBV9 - TGTGCCAGCAGCGTATCTACAGCATACAATGAGCAGTTCTTC CASSVSTAYNEQFF
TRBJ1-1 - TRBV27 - TGTGCCAGCAGTTTATATCGGACACCGAACACTGAAGCTTTCTTT CASSLYRTPNTEAFF
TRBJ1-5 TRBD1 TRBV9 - TGTGCCAGCAGTCAGGGGGCGGGGGCATATAGCAATCAGCCCCAGCATTTT CASSQGAGAYSNQPQHF
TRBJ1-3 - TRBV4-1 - TGCGCCAGCAGCCAAGAGAGTCGGCAGGAGTCCTCTGGAAACACCATATATTTT CASSQESRQESSGNTIYF
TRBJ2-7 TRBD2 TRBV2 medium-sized TGTGCCAGCAGTGAAACGAAGCGGGAGGGCTACGAGCAGTACTTC CASSETKREGYEQYF
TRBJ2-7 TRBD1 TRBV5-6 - TGTGCCAGCAATCCGTTTTCGACAGGGTACTACGAGCAGTACTTC CASNPFSTGYYEQYF
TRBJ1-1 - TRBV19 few TGTGCCAGTAGTATGGAGGGGAACACTGAAGCTTTCTTT CASSMEGNTEAFF
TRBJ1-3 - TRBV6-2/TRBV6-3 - TGTGCCAGCAGTTCTTACAGGGACCTCTCGGGAAACACCATATATTTT CASSSYRDLSGNTIYF
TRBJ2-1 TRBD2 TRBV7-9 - TGTGCCAGCAGACTCCGACTAGCGGGAGTGATCGATGAGCAGTTCTTC CASRLRLAGVIDEQFF
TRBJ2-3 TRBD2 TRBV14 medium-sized TGTGCCAGCAGCCAAGATACAGGACTAGCAGATACGCAGTATTTT CASSQDTGLADTQYF
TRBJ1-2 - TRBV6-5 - TGTGCCAGTCTGAGCCAGGGACGGACCAACTATGGCTACACCTTC CASLSQGRTNYGYTF
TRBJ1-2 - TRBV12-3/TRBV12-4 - TGTGCCAGCAGAGGACAGCGGGACTATGGCTACACCTTC CASRGQRDYGYTF
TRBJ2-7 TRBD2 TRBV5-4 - TGTGCCAGCAGCTTGGAGGGACTAGCGGGAGGCTCCTACGAGCAGTACTTC CASSLEGLAGGSYEQYF
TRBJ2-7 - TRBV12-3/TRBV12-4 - TGTGCCAGCAGGCCCCCGGACAGCTACGAGCAGTACTTC CASRPPDSYEQYF
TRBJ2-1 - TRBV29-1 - TGCAGCGTAGAAACAACAGGGCAGTCCTACAATGAGCAGTTCTTC CSVETTGQSYNEQFF
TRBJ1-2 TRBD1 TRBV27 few TGTGCCAGCAGCGGGACAGAGTATGGCTACACCTTC CASSGTEYGYTF
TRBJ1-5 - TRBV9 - TGTGCCAGCAGCCCCGGGAGATATAGCAATCAGCCCCAGCATTTT CASSPGRYSNQPQHF
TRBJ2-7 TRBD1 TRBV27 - TGTGCCAGCAGACCACAGGGGAGAAACTACGAGCAGTACTTC CASRPQGRNYEQYF
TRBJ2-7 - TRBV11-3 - TGTGCCAGCAGCTCCACTTACAGCGAGCAGTACTTC CASSSTYSEQYF
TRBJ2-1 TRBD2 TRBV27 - TGTGCCAGCAGTTACGGACTAGCGGGAGGGCCTGAGCAGTTCTTC CASSYGLAGGPEQFF
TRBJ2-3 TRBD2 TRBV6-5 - TGTGCCAGCAGTTACTCTGGGACTAGCGGTGATACGCAGTATTTT CASSYSGTSGDTQYF
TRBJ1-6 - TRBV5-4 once TGTGCCAGCAGCTTGGCCAAGGATAGGGGCCGCTCCTATAATTCACCCCTCCACTTT CASSLAKDRGRSYNSPLHF
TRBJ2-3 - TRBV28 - TGTGCCAGCAGTTTAACCAACACAGATACGCAGTATTTT CASSLTNTDTQYF
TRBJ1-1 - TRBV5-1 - TGCGCCAGCAGCTCCGGGGTTAACACTGAAGCTTTCTTT CASSSGVNTEAFF
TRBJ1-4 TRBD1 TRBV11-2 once TGTGCCAGCAGCTTAGGAATCCCCGGGCAGGGGGCGGATGAAAAACTGTTTTTT CASSLGIPGQGADEKLFF
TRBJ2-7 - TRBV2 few TGTGCCAGCAGTGGCAGGGGCCCCGAGCAGTACTTC CASSGRGPEQYF
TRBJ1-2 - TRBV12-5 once TGTGCTAGTGGTTTGAACAGGGAAATCTATGGCTACACCTTC CASGLNREIYGYTF
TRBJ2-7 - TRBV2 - TGTGCCAGCAGTTTAGTCGGGGGGACAACCTACGAGCAGTACTTC CASSLVGGTTYEQYF
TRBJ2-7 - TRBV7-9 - TGTGCCAGCAGCTCCCGGTCTTCCCACGAGCAGTACTTC CASSSRSSHEQYF
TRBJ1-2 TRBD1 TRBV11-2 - TGTGCCAGCAGCTCCGGAGGACAGGGATATGGCTACACCTTC CASSSGGQGYGYTF
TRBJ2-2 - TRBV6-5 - TGTGCCAGCAGCTCTCGAGGCGGGGAGCTGTTTTTT CASSSRGGELFF
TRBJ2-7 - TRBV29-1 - TGCAGCGTTGAAGGGAGGGGGGAAACCTACGAGCAGTACTTC CSVEGRGETYEQYF
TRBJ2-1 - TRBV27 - TGTGCCAGCAGTCCCTTCGGGGATGAGCAGTTCTTC CASSPFGDEQFF
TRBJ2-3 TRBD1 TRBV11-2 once TGTGCCAGCACCTCCGGGGGGACAGGGGGCACTTACACAGATACGCAGTATTTT CASTSGGTGGTYTDTQYF